One and the same sample provided the 8 T cell receptor beta chains below, sequenced in a study of cytomegalovirus exposure and HLA in healthy donors. The PCR was carried out with 60 Vbeta primers and 13 Jbeta primers. The table came from immunoSEQ multiplex PCR; TCRdb's copy has only in-frame clones and leaves some out. The table lists roughly 110,000 clones, over 70% of them singletons. The sequenced sample consisted of PBMCs. The receptors here all came from a female donor in good health and CMV-seronegative.

The V gene is TRBV7-9, the J gene TRBJ1-2; 7 bases line up with TRBD1. V trimming: 5 bases; J trimming: 7 bases; junction bases outside the gene matches: 10. The length of the CDR3 is 14 residues. From germline, CDR1 is SEHNR and CDR2 FQNEAQ (reference sequence). The CDR3 loop reads CASSASQGYAGYTF. CDR3 nucleotide sequence: TGTGCCAGCAGCGCTTCACAGGGGTACGCTGGCTACACCTTC.

This clone was found a few times. V usage is TRBV6-4 and J usage is TRBJ2-3; tentative D call: TRBD2 (5 bases). The CDR3 has 14 residues. Germline V gene sequence: CDR1 MRHNA, CDR2 SNTAGT. Trimming removed 5 bases at V and 4 bases at J, with 13 bases between. The CDR3 DNA reads TGTGCCAGCAGTCGGGAACAGTCCTCAGATACGCAGTATTTT. Its protein product is CASSREQSSDTQYF.

This rearrangement joins TRBV5-8 to TRBJ2-1; 10 bases align to TRBD2. V lost 7 bases to trimming and J lost 0 bases; unmatched junction nucleotides: 4. This CDR3 is built from 15 residues. The germline CDR1 and CDR2 sequences are SGHTS and YDEGEE. Here the CDR3 DNA reads TGTGCCAGCGAGCGGGGGGGTTTCTCCTACAATGAGCAGTTCTTC. It yields the protein CASERGGFSYNEQFF.

V gene TRBV11-3 combines with J gene TRBJ2-1; 13 positions agree with TRBD2. CDR1 and CDR2 from the germline V gene are SGHNT and YENEEA. The J segment lost 4 bases and the V segment lost 5 bases, leaving 2 bases of the junction unmatched. This CDR3 has 15 residues. CDR3 in DNA: TGTGCCAGCAGCGCGACTAGCGGGGGGTACAATGAGCAGTTCTTC. Translated, it gives CASSATSGGYNEQFF.

The V and J genes are TRBV6-6 and TRBJ1-1; a possible D gene is TRBD1 (6 bases). Per germline, CDR1 MNHNY and CDR2 SVGAGI (reference sequence). The V end was cut by 0 bases, the J end by 5 bases, with 13 bases between. The CDR3 sequence is 15 residues long. CDR3 protein: CASSYSRQGWTEAFF. CDR3 in DNA: TGTGCCAGCAGTTACTCGCGGCAGGGGTGGACTGAAGCTTTCTTT.

The rearrangement joins TRBV11-3 to TRBJ1-2; 7 bases fit TRBD1. V gave up 5 bases and J gave up 6 bases; unmatched junction bases: 9. The CDR3 has 14 residues. In germline, CDR1 is SGHNT, CDR2 YENEEA. CDR3 sequence: CASSQGTAPHGYTF. DNA for the CDR3: TGTGCCAGCAGCCAGGGGACAGCCCCTCATGGCTACACCTTC.

The chain is built from TRBV27 and TRBJ2-1; a weak D match, TRBD2 (6 bases). The CDR3 extends over 14 amino acids. The germline V gene encodes CDR1 MNHEY and CDR2 SMNVEV (reference sequence). Trimming shortened V by 5 bases and J by 1 base, and 9 bases separated the two germline ends. CDR3 bases: TGTGCCAGCAGTCCCCGGGGGTCCTACAATGAGCAGTTCTTC. It translates to CASSPRGSYNEQFF.

The sample holds a few counts of this clone. The V call is TRBV9, the J call TRBJ2-1; TRBD2 might be the D (5 bases). Germline lookup yields CDR1 SGDLS and CDR2 YYNGEE. Trimming cost V 3 bases and J 3 bases, with 10 bases left between them. The CDR3 sequence is 14 residues long. The CDR3 sequence: CASSDRRDYNEQFF. In DNA, the CDR3 is TGTGCCAGCAGCGATCGTCGGGACTACAATGAGCAGTTCTTC.